These 12 T cell receptor beta chains were all obtained from the same sample, sequenced in a study of T cell responses to AZD1222 COVID-19 vaccine. Sequencing used immunoSEQ multiplex PCR; TCRdb keeps in-frame clones, though not all of them. The sample records about 130,000 clones, about 89% being singletons. The source was peripheral blood, collected on day 0 of AZD1222 vaccination. The receptors originated from an adult in good health.

The chain carries TRBV19 and TRBJ1-2; D might be TRBD1 (6 bases). This CDR3 has 15 residues. CDR1 is LNHDA, CDR2 SQIVND, per germline (reference sequence). The V end was cut by 5 bases, the J end by 0 bases, with 13 bases between. The CDR3 nucleotides are TGTGCCAGTAGTCCGACAGGAGGTGCTAACTATGGCTACACCTTC. This gives the protein CASSPTGGANYGYTF. The whole variable domain, remainder taken from reference TRBV19 and TRBJ1-2, is DGGITQSPKYLFRKEGQNVTLSCEQNLNHDAMYWYRQDPGQGLRLIYYSQIVNDFQKGDIAEGYSVSREKKESFPLTVTSAQKNPTAFYLCASSPTGGANYGYTFGSGTRLTVV.

This clone was seen more than once but under ten times. V is TRBV10-3 and J is TRBJ2-7; 7 nucleotides match TRBD2. The CDR3 is 14 amino acids. Germline assignment: CDR1 ENHRY and CDR2 SYGVKD. V lost 8 bases to trimming and J lost 1 base; unmatched junction nucleotides: 8. The CDR3 here is CAIGAREESYEQYF. CDR3 sequence (DNA): TGTGCCATCGGGGCCCGGGAGGAATCCTACGAGCAGTACTTC.

The chain joins TRBV19 to TRBJ1-5, with D maybe TRBD1 (5 bases). This CDR3 has 14 amino acids. Trimming took 4 bases from V and 6 from J, leaving 13 bases between them. The germline CDR1 and CDR2 sequences are LNHDA and SQIVND (reference sequence). The CDR3 DNA sequence: TGTGCCAGTAGTACCGACAGCCGGGGTCAGCCCCAGCATTTT. This translates into CASSTDSRGQPQHF.

The rearrangement uses TRBV19 and TRBJ1-1, with D perhaps matching TRBD1 (6 bases). The CDR3 runs 17 residues. The germline V and J ends were trimmed by 5 bases and 0 bases, with 19 bases remaining between them. Germline V gene lookup returns CDR1 LNHDA and CDR2 SQIVND (reference sequence). The CDR3 sequence: CASSARPGARLNTEAFF. The CDR3 region has the DNA TGTGCCAGTAGTGCTCGACCGGGGGCACGCCTGAACACTGAAGCTTTCTTT.

The chain couples TRBV6-1 to TRBJ2-2; 8 bases are shared with TRBD2. CDR1 is MNHNS and CDR2 is SASEGT in the germline V gene. The CDR3 sequence is 14 residues long. The V and J ends lost 3 bases and 8 bases, in that order; junction bases with no gene match: 5. Written as DNA, the CDR3 is TGTGCCAGCAGTGAGAGGAGCGGGAGTGGGGAGCTGTTTTTT. Its translation: CASSERSGSGELFF.

The J gene is TRBJ2-2, the V gene TRBV19; D remains ambiguous. The CDR3 runs to 14 residues. The V gene's germline CDR1 is LNHDA and CDR2 SQIVND (reference sequence). Trimming took 7 bases from V and 2 from J, leaving 11 bases between them. The CDR3 protein is CASIAWINTGELFF. CDR3 DNA: TGTGCCAGTATTGCCTGGATAAACACCGGGGAGCTGTTTTTT.

The chain carries TRBV19 and TRBJ1-1; 8 bases are shared with TRBD1. There are 14 residues in the CDR3. The ends lost 7 bases at V and 5 bases at J; junction bases unmatched: 9. Germline lookup yields CDR1 LNHDA and CDR2 SQIVND (reference sequence). The CDR3 DNA follows: TGTGCCAGTACCCCCGGGACAGGAGGGACTGAAGCTTTCTTT. This sequence encodes CASTPGTGGTEAFF.

Points on this clone: A junction boundary mismatches the germline segment, possibly from a read error. CDR3 nucleotides: TGTGCCAGCAGTGAAAGGGACTGGATCTTC. This sequence encodes CASSERDWIF. The gene calls are TRBV2 and TRBJ2-7; D is possibly TRBD2 (6 bases). This CDR3 contains 10 residues. Per germline, CDR1 SNHLY and CDR2 FYNNEI. The full variable domain, completed using reference TRBV2 and TRBJ2-7, is EPEVTQTPSHQVTQMGQEVILRCVPISNHLYFYWYRQILGQKVEFLVSFYNNEISEKSEIFDDQFSVERPDGSNFTLKIRSTKLEDSAMYFCASSERDWIFGPGTRLTVT.

The DNA of the CDR3 is TGTGCCAGCAGAACCACAGGGGGCCGGATGAACACTGAAGCTTTCTTT. Amino acids: CASRTTGGRMNTEAFF. The genes are TRBV28 and TRBJ1-1; 9 bases map to TRBD1. The junction had 8 bases not matched to a gene; V was cut back by 6 bases and J by 0 bases. Germline assignment: CDR1 MDHEN and CDR2 SYDVKM. The CDR3 has 16 amino acids.

The rearrangement links TRBV5-6 to TRBJ2-1, with a weak D call TRBD2 (5 bases). The V gene's germline CDR1 is SGHDT and CDR2 YYEEEE. Trimming pared 8 bases from V and 6 bases from J, leaving 15 bases between. The CDR3 covers 13 residues. In DNA, the CDR3 is TGTGCCAGTGGTAGAGGGATTGGCAATGAGCAGTTCTTC. This sequence encodes CASGRGIGNEQFF.

The J gene is TRBJ2-2, the V gene TRBV19; a weak D match, TRBD2 (6 bases). Germline CDR1 is LNHDA and CDR2 is SQIVND (reference sequence). V lost 6 bases and J lost 6, with 8 bases in between. This CDR3 contains 12 residues. DNA for the CDR3: TGTGCCAGTAGCGGGAGCCCCGGGGAGCTGTTTTTT. This translates into CASSGSPGELFF.

This chain links TRBV7-2 with TRBJ2-7; the D is unclear. V was shortened by 1 base and J by 2 bases, with 6 bases between the two germline ends. This CDR3 contains 13 residues. Germline loops: CDR1 SGHTA, CDR2 FQGNSA. Here the CDR3 DNA reads TGTGCCAGCAGCTTAGGGCGCACCTACGAGCAGTACTTC. Its translation: CASSLGRTYEQYF.